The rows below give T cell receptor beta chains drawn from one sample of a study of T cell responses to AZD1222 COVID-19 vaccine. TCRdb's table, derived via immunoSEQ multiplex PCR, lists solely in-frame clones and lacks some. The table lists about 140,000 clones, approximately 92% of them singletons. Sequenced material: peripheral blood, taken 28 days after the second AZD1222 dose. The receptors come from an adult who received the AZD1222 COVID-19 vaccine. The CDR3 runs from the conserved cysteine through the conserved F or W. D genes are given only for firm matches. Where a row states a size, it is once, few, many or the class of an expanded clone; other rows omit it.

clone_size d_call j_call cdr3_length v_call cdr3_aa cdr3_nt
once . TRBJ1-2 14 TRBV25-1 CASSDQGWDYGYTF TGTGCCAGCAGTGACCAAGGGTGGGACTATGGCTACACCTTC
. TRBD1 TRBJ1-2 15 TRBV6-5 CASSSTTGAHYGYTF TGTGCCAGCAGTTCGACGACAGGGGCCCACTATGGCTACACCTTC
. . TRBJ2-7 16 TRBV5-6 CASSLSAGGHSYEQYF TGTGCCAGCAGCTTGAGTGCCGGGGGCCACTCCTACGAGCAGTACTTC
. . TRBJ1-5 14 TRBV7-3 CASSLYPGSQPQHF TGTGCCAGCAGCTTATATCCCGGGAGTCAGCCCCAGCATTTT
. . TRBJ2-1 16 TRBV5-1 CASSLVLGGRIDEQFF TGCGCCAGCAGCTTGGTTCTAGGTGGCAGAATAGATGAGCAGTTCTTC
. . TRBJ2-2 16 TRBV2 CASTAGGGPNTGELFF TGTGCCAGCACCGCCGGGGGAGGTCCGAACACCGGGGAGCTGTTTTTT
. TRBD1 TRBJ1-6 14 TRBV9 CASSSGQGVSPLHF TGTGCCAGCAGCTCGGGACAGGGTGTTTCACCCCTCCACTTT
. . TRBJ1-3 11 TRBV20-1 CSARERNTIYF TGCAGTGCTAGAGAAAGGAACACCATATATTTT
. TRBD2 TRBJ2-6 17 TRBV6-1 CASSEYSGGSGANVLTF TGTGCCAGCAGTGAGTATAGCGGGGGATCTGGGGCCAACGTCCTGACTTTC
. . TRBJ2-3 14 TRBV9 CASSPDWSGTTQYF TGTGCCAGCAGCCCGGACTGGTCCGGAACCACGCAGTATTTT
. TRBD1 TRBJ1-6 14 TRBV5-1 CASSPGQDFSPLHF TGCGCCAGCAGTCCTGGACAGGATTTTTCACCCCTCCACTTT
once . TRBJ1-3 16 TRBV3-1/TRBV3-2 CASSQEILWAGNTIYF TGTGCCAGCAGCCAAGAGATCCTCTGGGCCGGAAACACCATATATTTT
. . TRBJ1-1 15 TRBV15 CATSRDQWGNTEAFF TGTGCCACCAGCAGAGATCAGTGGGGTAACACTGAAGCTTTCTTT
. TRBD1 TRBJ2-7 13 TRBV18 CASSRQGGDEQYF TGTGCCAGCTCCCGACAGGGGGGTGACGAGCAGTACTTC
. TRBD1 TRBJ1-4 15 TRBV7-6 CASSFQGAANEKLFF TGTGCCAGCAGCTTCCAGGGGGCGGCTAATGAAAAACTGTTTTTT
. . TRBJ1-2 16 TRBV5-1 CASSLIQGVTNYGYTF TGCGCCAGCAGTCTCATACAGGGTGTCACTAACTATGGCTACACCTTC
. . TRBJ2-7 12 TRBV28 CASRGSSYEQYF TGTGCCAGCAGAGGGAGCTCCTACGAGCAGTACTTC
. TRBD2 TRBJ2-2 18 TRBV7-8 CASSLAGPLRLAAGELFF TGTGCCAGCAGCTTGGCTGGGCCGTTACGGCTAGCGGCCGGGGAGCTGTTTTTT
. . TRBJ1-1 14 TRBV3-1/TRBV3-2 CASSLESGGTEAFF TGTGCCAGCAGCCTCGAGTCCGGGGGCACTGAAGCTTTCTTT
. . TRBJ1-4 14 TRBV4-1 CASSLGGSMEKLFF TGCGCCAGCAGCCTTGGGGGCTCGATGGAAAAACTGTTTTTT
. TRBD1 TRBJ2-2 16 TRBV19 CASSDRGWQSSGELFF TGTGCCAGTTCGGACAGGGGTTGGCAGTCTTCCGGGGAGCTGTTTTTT
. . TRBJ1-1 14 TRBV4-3 CASSQALANTEAFF TGCGCCAGCAGCCAGGCTTTGGCGAACACTGAAGCTTTCTTT
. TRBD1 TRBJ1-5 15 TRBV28 CASRGSQGANQPQHF TGTGCCAGCAGGGGGTCACAGGGGGCCAATCAGCCCCAGCATTTT
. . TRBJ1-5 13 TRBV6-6 CASSPGYNQPQHF TGTGCCAGCAGCCCGGGGTACAATCAGCCCCAGCATTTT
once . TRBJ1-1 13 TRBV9 CASSQGWDTEAFF TGTGCCAGCAGTCAGGGGTGGGACACTGAAGCTTTCTTT
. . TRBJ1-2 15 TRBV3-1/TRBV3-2 CASSQFIGSNYGYTF TGTGCCAGCAGCCAATTTATTGGGTCTAACTATGGCTACACCTTC
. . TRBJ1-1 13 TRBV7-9 CASKLLRNTEAFF TGTGCCAGCAAACTATTAAGGAACACTGAAGCTTTCTTT
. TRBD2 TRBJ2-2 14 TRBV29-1 CSVVAGGRSGELFF TGCAGCGTTGTCGCGGGGGGGAGGTCCGGGGAGCTGTTTTTT
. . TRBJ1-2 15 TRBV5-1 CASSLDSGPNYGYTF TGCGCCAGCAGCTTGGATTCTGGTCCTAACTATGGCTACACCTTC
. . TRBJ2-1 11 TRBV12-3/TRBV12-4 CASSLGVEQFF TGTGCCAGCAGCCTGGGTGTTGAGCAGTTCTTC
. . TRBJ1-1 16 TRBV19 CASSTTSGARNTEAFF TGTGCCAGTAGTACCACCTCGGGGGCAAGGAACACTGAAGCTTTCTTT
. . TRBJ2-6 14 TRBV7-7 CASSQLSGANVLTF TGTGCTAGCAGCCAGCTTTCTGGGGCCAACGTCCTGACTTTC
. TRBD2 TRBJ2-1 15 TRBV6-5 CASTTLAGGNNEQFF TGTGCCAGCACCACCCTAGCGGGGGGGAATAATGAGCAGTTCTTC
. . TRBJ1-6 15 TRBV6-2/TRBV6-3 CASSYSGLYNSPLHF TGTGCCAGCAGTTATTCGGGGCTCTATAATTCACCCCTCCACTTT
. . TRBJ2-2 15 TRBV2 CASSRGKGRTGELFF TGTGCCAGCAGCCGAGGGAAAGGGAGAACCGGGGAGCTGTTTTTT
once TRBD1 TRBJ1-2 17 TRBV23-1 CASSHSTSGGAGYGYTF TGCGCCAGCAGTCACTCCACGTCAGGGGGCGCCGGCTATGGCTACACCTTC
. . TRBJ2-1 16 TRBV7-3 CASSRSSVMVLGEQFF TGTGCCAGCAGCCGATCCTCGGTAATGGTACTTGGTGAGCAGTTCTTC
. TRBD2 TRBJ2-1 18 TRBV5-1 CASSLGGTSGGASGEQFF TGCGCCAGCAGCCTGGGAGGGACTAGCGGGGGGGCTAGCGGTGAGCAGTTCTTC
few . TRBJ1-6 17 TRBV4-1 CASSSREGRGYNSPLHF TGCGCCAGCAGCTCCCGCGAGGGGCGCGGGTATAATTCACCCCTCCACTTT
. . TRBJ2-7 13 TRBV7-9 CASSLVIGNEQYF TGTGCCAGCAGCTTAGTTATAGGGAACGAGCAGTACTTC
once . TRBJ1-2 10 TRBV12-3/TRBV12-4 CASSTGGYTF TGTGCCAGCAGTACAGGAGGCTACACCTTC
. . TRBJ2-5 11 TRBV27 CASSSQETQYF TGTGCCAGCAGTTCACAAGAGACCCAGTACTTC
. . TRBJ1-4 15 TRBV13 CASREDSSTNEKLFF TGTGCCAGCAGAGAAGACAGCTCAACTAATGAAAAACTGTTTTTT
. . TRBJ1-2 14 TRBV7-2 CASSLAGPNYGYTF TGTGCCAGCAGCTTAGCAGGGCCCAACTATGGCTACACCTTC